This T cell receptor (beta chain) was profiled in a study of T cell responses to AZD1222 COVID-19 vaccine. Using immunoSEQ multiplex PCR, the repertoire was profiled, and TCRdb retains in-frame clones only, with some absent. Seen here are more than 110,000 clones, approximately 90% observed once, and the top ten hold 2.5% to 3.5%. A few counts support this clone. The CDR3 runs 14 residues. Germline assignment: CDR1 LNHDA and CDR2 SQIVND (reference sequence). Trimming shortened V by 3 bases and J by 1 base, and 9 bases separated the two germline ends. Pooling of second doses given at about 4 or about 12 weeks was done.

This clonotype originated in an adult who received the AZD1222 COVID-19 vaccine. The specimen was peripheral blood, collected 28 days after the second AZD1222 dose. The chain links TRBV19 to TRBJ1-2; D is unresolved. CDR3 nucleotide sequence: TGTGCCAGTAGTATTGACCAGATTAACTATGGCTACACCTTC. Its translation: CASSIDQINYGYTF.